The 8 T cell receptor beta chains given below trace back to one sample, sequenced in a study of cytomegalovirus exposure and HLA in healthy donors. PCR employed 60 Vbeta and 13 Jbeta primers. Some clones are missing from TCRdb's copy, which holds only in-frame ones; the method was immunoSEQ multiplex PCR. The sample records around 130,000 clones, roughly 84% being singletons. Sequencing input: PBMCs. The source is a woman aged 18-30 years in good health and CMV-seropositive.

The V gene is TRBV7-9, the J gene TRBJ1-4, with D tentatively TRBD1 (5 bases). The germline gives CDR1 SEHNR, CDR2 FQNEAQ (reference sequence). V was pared by 4 bases and J by 1 base, with 10 bases between. The CDR3 is 15 residues long. The CDR3 loop is CASSWTIGTNEKLFF. Written as DNA, the CDR3 is TGTGCCAGCAGCTGGACAATCGGAACTAATGAAAAACTGTTTTTT.

The chain joins TRBV5-1 to TRBJ2-3, with TRBD2 matching 10 bases. The CDR3 is 14 residues long. Germline trimming cut 8 bases from V and 2 bases from J; bases unmatched to any gene: 5. Germline V gene data show CDR1 as SGHRS and CDR2 as YFSETQ. In DNA form, the CDR3 reads TGCGCCAGTAAAACTAGCGGGGTCACAGATACGCAGTATTTT. This sequence encodes CASKTSGVTDTQYF.

As concerns this clone: Its ends do not fully match the called genes, so a read error is possible. The V gene is TRBV10-3, the J gene TRBJ1-2; D gene uncertain. Germline CDR1 ENHRY, CDR2 SYGVKD. There are 15 residues in the CDR3. The chain's CDR3 is CAISEFHGSIYGYIF. In DNA, the CDR3 is TGTGCCATCAGTGAGTTCCACGGGTCTATCTATGGCTACATCTTC.

The chain links TRBV30 to TRBJ1-4; 7 bases align to TRBD1. Germline CDR1 reads GTSNPN; CDR2 reads SVGIG (reference sequence). V lost 0 bases, J lost 8 bases, and 9 bases stayed unmatched. The CDR3 extends over 15 amino acids. CDR3 sequence (DNA): TGTGCCTGGAGTGTACCAGGGGGGCTTCGGGAAAAACTGTTTTTT. Translated, it gives CAWSVPGGLREKLFF.

V and J are TRBV5-1 and TRBJ1-2, with TRBD1 as a possible D gene (5 bases). The CDR3 runs 13 residues. Germline CDR1 SGHRS, CDR2 YFSETQ. Trimming took 5 bases from V and 5 from J, leaving 13 bases between them. The CDR3 nucleotides are TGCGCCAGCAGTTCCGACAGCACTTATGGCTACACCTTC. Amino acids: CASSSDSTYGYTF.

V is TRBV13 and J is TRBJ1-3, with a weak D call TRBD1 (5 bases). CDR3 length equals 13 residues. V was pared by 5 bases and J by 8 bases, with 13 bases between. CDR1 is PRHDT, CDR2 FYEKMQ, per germline (reference sequence). The CDR3 reads CASSPGGGDTIYF. The CDR3 nucleotides are TGTGCCAGCAGCCCCGGCGGGGGGGACACCATATATTTT.

This clone turned up a few times. The genes are TRBV7-3 and TRBJ1-5; tentatively, D is TRBD1 (6 bases). The CDR3 is 15 residues long. Trimming took off 5 bases at V and 7 bases at J, with 18 bases between the two ends. CDR1 is SGHTA and CDR2 is FQGTGA in the germline V gene. CDR3 in amino acids: CASSPAGLTGQPQHF. The DNA of the CDR3 is TGTGCCAGCAGCCCAGCGGGGCTCACAGGGCAGCCCCAGCATTTT.

The V call is TRBV5-6, the J call TRBJ2-3; weak D call: TRBD1 (5 bases). Between the trimmed V and J ends, which lost 4 bases and 10 bases, there was a span of 13 bases. Germline CDR1 reads SGHDT; CDR2 reads YYEEEE. The CDR3 consists of 12 residues. CDR3 sequence reads: CASSAQGASQYF. In DNA form, the CDR3 reads TGTGCCAGCAGCGCCCAGGGCGCGTCGCAGTATTTT. Filled out from reference TRBV5-6 and TRBJ2-3, the complete variable domain reads DAGVTQSPTHLIKTRGQQVTLRCSPKSGHDTVSWYQQALGQGPQFIFQYYEEEERQRGNFPDRFSGHQFPNYSSELNVNALLLGDSALYLCASSAQGASQYFGPGTRLTVL.